One and the same sample provided the 13 T cell receptor beta chains below, sequenced in a study of beta chain features in type 1 diabetes. Isolated RNA was reverse transcribed in full, so expressed TCRB transcripts were sequenced. Method: immunoSEQ multiplex PCR; TCRdb's copy keeps in-frame clones and lacks some. The sample records 150,000 to 180,000 clones, over 8.5% being singletons. Sequencing was done on a sample of central memory CD4+ T cells from blood. The receptors were gathered from a man between 18 and 35 years old in good health.

There are a few counts of this clone. This rearrangement joins TRBV5-1 to TRBJ1-1, with a possible D match to TRBD1 (5 bases). Germline CDR1 and CDR2: SGHRS and YFSETQ. V lost 3 bases to trimming and J lost 5 bases, with 11 bases between them. The length of the CDR3 is 13 residues. CDR3 nucleotide sequence: TGCGCCAGCAGCTCCCAGGGAACTACTGAAGCTTTCTTT. Its protein is CASSSQGTTEAFF.

This clone was seen more than once but under ten times. This chain uses TRBV7-8 with TRBJ2-1; no firm D call. The germline gives CDR1 SGHVS, CDR2 FQNEAQ. The CDR3 loop spans 17 amino acids. V shed 1 base and J shed 12 bases, with 25 bases lying between them. The CDR3 loop is CASSLDIQAIRQFGQFF. The CDR3 nucleotides read TGTGCCAGCAGCTTAGACATTCAGGCAATCCGGCAGTTCGGGCAGTTCTTC.

V gene TRBV2 combines with J gene TRBJ2-2; D call uncertain. The CDR3 length is 14 residues. V shed 3 bases and J shed 3 bases, with 8 bases lying between them. CDR1 is SNHLY and CDR2 is FYNNEI in the germline V gene. The CDR3 is CASSDPGYTGELFF. The CDR3 region has the DNA TGTGCCAGCAGTGACCCGGGCTACACCGGGGAGCTGTTTTTT.

In this sample, this clone turned up a few times. V gene TRBV30 combines with J gene TRBJ1-6; D is unclear. Germline assignment: CDR1 GTSNPN and CDR2 SVGIG (reference sequence). Trimming left V 2 bases short and J 14 bases short, with 13 bases between. There are 12 residues in the CDR3. CDR3 in DNA: TGTGCCTGGAGTCCCAGTGCCGGCACCCTCCACTTT. It yields the protein CAWSPSAGTLHF.

This clone was detected a few times. This chain joins TRBV7-2 and TRBJ1-3; D might be TRBD1 (5 bases). This CDR3 has 16 amino acids. The V end lost 2 bases, the J end lost 3 bases, and 14 bases lay between the germline ends. CDR1 is SGHTA, CDR2 FQGNSA, per germline. The CDR3 region has the DNA TGTGCCAGCAGCTTAATGGGTAGGGGTGGTGGAAACACCATATATTTT. This gives the protein CASSLMGRGGGNTIYF.

This clone was seen more than once but under ten times. The chain combines TRBV18 with TRBJ1-2; D remains ambiguous. Germline CDR1 reads KGHSH; CDR2 reads LQKENI. V dropped 3 bases and J dropped 1 base, with 9 bases sitting between them. The CDR3 is made up of 14 amino acids. CDR3 bases: TGTGCCAGCTCACCTCTCAGAGATAACTATGGCTACACCTTC. As protein: CASSPLRDNYGYTF.

This clone turned up a few times. The chain has TRBV4-1 and TRBJ2-3, with no clear D. The V end was cut by 1 base, the J end by 0 bases, with 5 bases between. The CDR3 spans 14 residues. Germline-derived CDR1 and CDR2 are MGHRA and YSYEKL. This chain's CDR3 is CASSQVTSTDTQYF. The CDR3 nucleotides read TGCGCCAGCAGCCAAGTAACTAGCACAGATACGCAGTATTTT.

This clone was detected once. The CDR3 is CASTDRGGKNTEAFF. The CDR3 region has the DNA TGTGCCAGCACCGACAGGGGCGGCAAGAACACTGAAGCTTTCTTT. The genes are TRBV6-5 and TRBJ1-1, with 8 bases matching TRBD1. The germline gives CDR1 MNHEY, CDR2 SVGAGI. V was pared by 7 bases and J by 1 base, with 8 bases of the junction left unmatched. The CDR3 length is 15 residues.

The chain employs TRBV11-2 and TRBJ2-1, with 8 nucleotides matching TRBD2. The CDR3 covers 15 residues. V lost 0 bases, J lost 2 bases, and 0 bases stayed unmatched. Germline V gene data show CDR1 as SGHAT and CDR2 as FQNNGV. The CDR3 sequence is CASSLEGLAYNEQFF. The CDR3 DNA reads as TGTGCCAGCAGCTTAGAGGGACTAGCCTACAATGAGCAGTTCTTC.

This clone appeared a single time. The genes are TRBV18 and TRBJ1-5, with no clear D. This CDR3 has 15 residues. Trimming shortened V by 3 bases and J by 0 bases, and 9 bases separated the two germline ends. Germline values: CDR1 KGHSH, CDR2 LQKENI. The CDR3 nucleotides are TGTGCCAGCTCACCTGACAATTATAGCAATCAGCCCCAGCATTTT. Protein product: CASSPDNYSNQPQHF.

V is TRBV5-6 and J is TRBJ2-1; D uncertain. The CDR3 is 14 residues long. Germline CDR1 reads SGHDT; CDR2 reads YYEEEE. V gave up 0 bases and J gave up 4 bases, with 8 bases separating them. The CDR3 DNA reads TGTGCCAGCAGCTTGGGGGCGTCTTACAATGAGCAGTTCTTC. It encodes CASSLGASYNEQFF.

The chain recombines TRBV9 with TRBJ2-3; D is unresolved. Germline V CDR1 and CDR2: SGDLS, YYNGEE. Between the trimmed V and J ends, which lost 2 bases and 1 base, there was a span of 11 bases. The CDR3 totals 15 residues. CDR3 amino acids: CASSVGWMGTDTQYF. The CDR3 nucleotides read TGTGCCAGCAGCGTTGGTTGGATGGGCACAGATACGCAGTATTTT.

This clone appeared a few times. V gene TRBV18 combines with J gene TRBJ1-5; 8 nucleotides agree with TRBD1. The ends lost 6 bases at V and 3 bases at J; junction bases unmatched: 10. The CDR3 has 16 amino acids. Germline lookup yields CDR1 KGHSH and CDR2 LQKENI. CDR3 residues: CASSSSDRVANQPQHF. CDR3 nucleotide sequence: TGTGCCAGCTCCTCCTCGGACAGGGTCGCCAATCAGCCCCAGCATTTT.